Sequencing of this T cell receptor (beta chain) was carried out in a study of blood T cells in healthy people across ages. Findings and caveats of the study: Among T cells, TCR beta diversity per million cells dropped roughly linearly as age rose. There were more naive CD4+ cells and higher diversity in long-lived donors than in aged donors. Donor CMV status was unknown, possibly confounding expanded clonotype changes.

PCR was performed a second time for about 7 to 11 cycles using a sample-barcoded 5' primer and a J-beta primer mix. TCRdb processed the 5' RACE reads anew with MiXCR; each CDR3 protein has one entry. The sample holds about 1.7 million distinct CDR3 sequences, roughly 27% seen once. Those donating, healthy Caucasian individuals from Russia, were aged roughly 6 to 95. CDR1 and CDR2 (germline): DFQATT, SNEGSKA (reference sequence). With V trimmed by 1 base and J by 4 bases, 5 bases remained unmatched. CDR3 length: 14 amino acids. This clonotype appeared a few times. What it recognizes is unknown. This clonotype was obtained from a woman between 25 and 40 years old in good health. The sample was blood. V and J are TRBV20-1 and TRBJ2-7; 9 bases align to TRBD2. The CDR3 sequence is CSARGTSVSYEQYF. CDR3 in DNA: TGCAGTGCTAGAGGGACTAGCGTATCATACGAGCAGTACTTC.